These 16 T cell receptor beta chains share one sample of origin, sequenced in a study of OX40 agonist ivuxolimab in advanced cancers. Profiled with immunoSEQ multiplex PCR; TCRdb holds only in-frame clones, not every one. The profile shows about 27,000 clones, around 90% of them singletons. The sequences come from CD4+ or CD8+ T cells sorted from blood, collected in a trial of the OX40 agonist ivuxolimab. The receptors here all came from an adult with an advanced solid tumor such as melanoma, head and neck, liver or kidney cancer.

This clone turned up a few times. The rearrangement uses TRBV9 and TRBJ2-3; no definite D call. The ends were cut back, 4 bases at V and 0 bases at J, with 12 bases in the middle. The CDR3 is 15 amino acids. Germline loops: CDR1 SGDLS, CDR2 YYNGEE. Written as DNA, the CDR3 is TGTGCCAGCAGCCCCCGAACAACTAGCACAGATACGCAGTATTTT. Its translation is CASSPRTTSTDTQYF.

The table lists this clone with a count of one. The genes are TRBV13 and TRBJ2-5; D might be TRBD2 (6 bases). Germline V gene data show CDR1 as PRHDT and CDR2 as FYEKMQ (reference sequence). Trimming removed 5 bases from V and 3 bases from J, with 10 bases in between. The CDR3 length is 13 residues. CDR3 in amino acids: CASSNRLEETQYF. Here the CDR3 DNA reads TGTGCCAGCAGCAACCGACTAGAAGAGACCCAGTACTTC.

The V and J genes are TRBV4-3 and TRBJ1-4; TRBD1 matches 12 bases. Germline lookup yields CDR1 LGHNA and CDR2 YSLEER. V was clipped by 3 bases and J by 7 bases; unmatched bases: 3. This CDR3 is 15 amino acids long. CDR3 nucleotide sequence: TGCGCCAGCAGCCACGGGGACAGGGGGCCTGAAAAACTGTTTTTT. This encodes CASSHGDRGPEKLFF.

The chain uses TRBV7-9 and TRBJ1-5; 9 bases agree with TRBD1. Germline trimming cut 6 bases from V and 6 bases from J; bases unmatched to any gene: 6. The CDR3 runs to 14 residues. The germline V gene encodes CDR1 SEHNR and CDR2 FQNEAQ (reference sequence). Here the CDR3 DNA reads TGTGCCAGCAGTACAGGGGGCGAATCTCAGCCCCAGCATTTT. It specifies CASSTGGESQPQHF.

This chain joins TRBV9 and TRBJ2-6; 7 positions agree with TRBD1. With 4 bases clipped from V and 0 bases from J, the junction kept 10 bases outside the gene matches. The germline gives CDR1 SGDLS, CDR2 YYNGEE. This CDR3 has 18 amino acids. The CDR3 reads CASSLSQGYNSGANVLTF. For the CDR3, the DNA is TGTGCCAGCAGCCTTTCACAGGGGTACAACTCTGGGGCCAACGTCCTGACTTTC.

The chain is built from TRBV10-1 and TRBJ2-7; perhaps D is TRBD1 or TRBD2 (6 bases each). The CDR3 is made up of 14 amino acids. V dropped 3 bases and J dropped 3 bases, with 12 bases sitting between them. Germline values: CDR1 WNHNN, CDR2 SYGVQD (reference sequence). CDR3 region: CASSDGGSSYEQYF. The CDR3 coding sequence is TGCGCCAGCAGTGACGGGGGCTCAAGCTACGAGCAGTACTTC.

This rearrangement joins TRBV6-5 to TRBJ1-2, with D perhaps matching TRBD1 (6 bases). Trimming removed 5 bases from V and 7 bases from J, with 17 bases in between. Germline assignment: CDR1 MNHEY and CDR2 SVGAGI. The CDR3 covers 14 residues. CDR3: CASSTQGGGVGYTF. The CDR3 nucleotides are TGTGCCAGCAGTACCCAAGGGGGGGGCGTTGGCTACACCTTC.

The CDR3 DNA sequence: TGTGCCAGCAGCCAAGGTCGGGCTAGCGGTTCCTACGAGCAGTACTTC. It translates to CASSQGRASGSYEQYF. This chain links TRBV4-2 with TRBJ2-7, with TRBD2 matching over 7 bases. The germline V gene has CDR1 LGHNA and CDR2 YNFKEQ. The V gene end was trimmed by 1 base and the J gene end by 1 base; junction bases not matched to a gene: 7. There are 16 residues in the CDR3.

The rearrangement joins TRBV9 to TRBJ2-2, with D possibly TRBD2 on 5 matching bases. CDR3 length equals 13 residues. Trimming pared 2 bases from V and 7 bases from J, leaving 9 bases between. Germline CDR1 and CDR2: SGDLS and YYNGEE. CDR3 sequence reads: CASSVDFDGELFF. The CDR3 DNA is TGTGCCAGCAGCGTGGACTTTGACGGGGAGCTGTTTTTT.

This clone has a single count. This chain joins TRBV11-2 and TRBJ1-4, with TRBD1 matching 9 bases. Germline values: CDR1 SGHAT, CDR2 FQNNGV. The V segment lost 3 bases and the J segment 8 bases; nucleotides outside the gene matches: 7. This CDR3 has 15 amino acids. The CDR3 DNA reads TGTGCCAGCAGCTTGACCGGGACAGGGAACGAAAAACTGTTTTTT. It yields the protein CASSLTGTGNEKLFF.

V gene TRBV9 combines with J gene TRBJ2-5; 7 nucleotides match TRBD2. From germline, CDR1 is SGDLS and CDR2 YYNGEE. This CDR3 spans 14 amino acids. Trimming at V came to 3 bases and at J to 0 bases, leaving 2 bases not matched to a gene. The CDR3 protein is CASSGRGYQETQYF. As DNA, the CDR3 is TGTGCCAGCAGCGGGCGGGGGTACCAAGAGACCCAGTACTTC.

This rearrangement joins TRBV11-3 to TRBJ2-4, with 15 bases that match TRBD2. This CDR3 region has 16 residues. The ends lost 6 bases at V and 2 bases at J; junction bases unmatched: 2. CDR1 SGHNT and CDR2 YENEEA come from the germline V gene. CDR3 bases: TGTGCCAGCAGAGGGACTAGCGGGAGGCCCAAAAACATTCAGTACTTC. Protein: CASRGTSGRPKNIQYF.

J is TRBJ1-5 and V is TRBV12-2; TRBD1 was called by the table and not checked on the DNA. TRBV12-2 is deemed a pseudogene. This CDR3 is 17 amino acids long. The CDR3 spells CASRLVPRTGFGQPQHF. CDR3 DNA sequence: TGTGCAAGTCGCTTAGTTCCCCGAACAGGGTTCGGTCAGCCCCAGCATTTT.

The chain has TRBV2 and TRBJ2-7, with 8 bases aligning to TRBD1. From germline, CDR1 is SNHLY and CDR2 FYNNEI. CDR3 length: 14 residues. Trimming removed 5 bases from V and 6 bases from J; junction bases left unmatched: 9. CDR3 region: CASSSGQGWGEQYF. For the CDR3, the DNA is TGTGCCAGCAGTTCCGGACAGGGCTGGGGCGAGCAGTACTTC.

The gene calls are TRBV27 and TRBJ2-1; 12 bases are a match to TRBD2. Germline V gives CDR1 MNHEY, CDR2 SMNVEV (reference sequence). The CDR3 extends over 14 amino acids. Losses at the gene ends were 6 bases for V and 5 bases for J; bases not matched to a gene: 2. CDR3 loop: CASSRTSGDNEQFF. CDR3 DNA: TGTGCCAGCAGCCGGACTAGCGGGGACAATGAGCAGTTCTTC.

V usage is TRBV15 and J usage is TRBJ1-5; 9 nucleotides line up with TRBD1. Germline CDR1 and CDR2: LNHNV and YYDKDF (reference sequence). V was clipped by 0 bases and J by 9 bases; unmatched bases: 12. The CDR3 has 17 amino acids. The CDR3 sequence: CATSRENRDRAFWPQHF. Here the CDR3 DNA reads TGTGCCACCAGCAGAGAGAACCGGGACAGGGCCTTTTGGCCCCAGCATTTT.